The rows below give T cell receptor beta chains drawn from one sample of a study of T cell repertoires in cytomegalovirus infection. From the reads, TCRdb called clonotypes with MiXCR, one entry per CDR3 protein. The sample contains about 400,000 distinct CDR3 sequences, 15% to 20% of which appear only once. Sequenced sample: PBMCs. Every receptor here comes from a human donor in good health (CMV status not recorded). Some clones in this sample may be carry-over from other donors' samples. Each CDR3 is given with its conserved first and last residue. D genes are given only for firm matches. Size is omitted from some rows. Given values are once, few, many or a class for expanded clones.

TGTGCCAGTAGTACCGGGATCTACAATGAGCAGTTCTTC,CASSTGIYNEQFF,TRBJ2-1,TRBV19,-,13,few
TGTGCCAGTAGTAGACTACAGGGGTCCTCCTACGAGCAGTACTTC,CASSRLQGSSYEQYF,TRBJ2-7,TRBV19,TRBD1,15,few
TGCGCCAGCAGCTTGGTTGACACTAGCTATGGCTACACCTTC,CASSLVDTSYGYTF,TRBJ1-2,TRBV5-1,-,14,-
TGTGCCAGCAGCTTGGTTTTAAGGGGGCGTGGGGATACGCAGTATTTT,CASSLVLRGRGDTQYF,TRBJ2-3,TRBV7-8,TRBD1,16,many
TGTGCCAGCAGCTGTGGACGAAAAACCCTGATCTACGAGCAGTACTTC,CASSCGRKTLIYEQYF,TRBJ2-7,TRBV7-2,-,16,few
TGCGCCAGCAGCCGAGCGACTAGCGGGATCTACAATGAGCAGTTCTTC,CASSRATSGIYNEQFF,TRBJ2-1,TRBV4-3,TRBD2,16,few
TGTGCTAGTGGTTTGCGGACGAACACCGGGGAGCTGTTTTTT,CASGLRTNTGELFF,TRBJ2-2,TRBV12-5,-,14,-
TGTGCCAGCAGACCTCAGGGGCCGAGGTCACCCCTCCACTTT,CASRPQGPRSPLHF,TRBJ1-6,TRBV6-1,-,14,many
TGTGCCAGCTCACTTGACAGCTACCTAAGTTGCACCTTC,CASSLDSYLSCTF,TRBJ1-2,TRBV18,-,13,-
TGTGCCAGCAGCTTCCCCCCAGCGGGCTACAATGAGCAGTTCTTC,CASSFPPAGYNEQFF,TRBJ2-1,TRBV7-2,-,15,many
TGTGCCAGCAGCCCACCCGTGGTCAGCCCGAGGTCCTACGAGCAGTACTTC,CASSPPVVSPRSYEQYF,TRBJ2-7,TRBV11-1,-,17,many
TGTGCCAGCAGCAAAACAGGGAATCTGTACGAGCAGTACTTC,CASSKTGNLYEQYF,TRBJ2-7,TRBV7-6,-,14,many